Below are 12 T cell receptor beta chains sequenced from a single sample in a study of blood T cell repertoires in COVID-19. Profiling relied on immunoSEQ multiplex PCR, and the TCRdb table lists in-frame clones only, not all of them. The table shows some 300,000 clones, with about 90% occurring only once. The sample consisted of peripheral blood. These receptor sequences come from a woman between 45 and 65 years old with COVID-19, enrolled during active disease.

V is TRBV19 and J is TRBJ2-7, with TRBD1 matching over 11 bases. This CDR3 contains 15 residues. Unmatched junction bases numbered 7, after V lost 7 bases and J lost 2 bases. Germline-derived CDR1 and CDR2 are LNHDA and SQIVND (reference sequence). CDR3 sequence (DNA): TGTGCCAGTACCCCAACGGGACAGGGGGCCTACGAGCAGTACTTC. Protein: CASTPTGQGAYEQYF.

This rearrangement joins TRBV27 to TRBJ1-2; 7 bases align to TRBD1. CDR3 length equals 17 residues. The ends lost 5 bases at V and 4 bases at J; junction bases unmatched: 16. The germline CDR1 and CDR2 sequences are MNHEY and SMNVEV (reference sequence). CDR3 bases: TGTGCCAGCAGTGCGACAGGGCACCCCAGGCCCGCCTATGGCTACACCTTC. Translating it yields CASSATGHPRPAYGYTF.

The chain recombines TRBV7-9 with TRBJ2-5, with 9 bases identical to TRBD1. J was trimmed by 4 bases and V by 5 bases; bases with no gene match: 5. The CDR3 is made up of 14 amino acids. The V gene's germline CDR1 is SEHNR and CDR2 FQNEAQ (reference sequence). CDR3 protein: CASSRTGGVETQYF. The CDR3 DNA reads as TGTGCCAGCAGCAGAACAGGGGGCGTAGAGACCCAGTACTTC.

The V gene is TRBV9, the J gene TRBJ2-3; TRBD2 matches 7 bases. The length of the CDR3 is 15 residues. Looked up from germline, CDR1 is SGDLS and CDR2 is YYNGEE. J gave up 4 bases and V 4 bases, and 9 bases lay outside the gene matches. CDR3 sequence (DNA): TGTGCCAGCAGCCCCCGGACTAGGTACGCAGATACGCAGTATTTT. It codes for CASSPRTRYADTQYF.

V and J are TRBV7-9 and TRBJ1-3; weak D call: TRBD1 (5 bases). With 2 bases removed from V and 7 bases from J, the gap between germline ends came to 21 bases. The CDR3 is 17 residues long. The germline V gene encodes CDR1 SEHNR and CDR2 FQNEAQ (reference sequence). The CDR3 here is CASSLTGRGFGGNTIYF. As DNA, the CDR3 is TGTGCCAGCAGCTTAACCGGACGGGGCTTCGGAGGGAACACCATATATTTT. The full variable domain, with the rest looked up from reference TRBV7-9 and TRBJ1-3, is DTGVSQNPRHKITKRGQNVTFRCDPISEHNRLYWYRQTLGQGPEFLTYFQNEAQLEKSRLLSDRFSAERPKGSFSTLEIQRTEQGDSAMYLCASSLTGRGFGGNTIYFGEGSWLTVV.

This chain links TRBV4-1 with TRBJ2-7; 8 nucleotides agree with TRBD2. The germline gives CDR1 MGHRA, CDR2 YSYEKL. Trimming removed 0 bases from V and 3 bases from J; junction bases left unmatched: 7. The CDR3 is 16 residues long. The CDR3 DNA reads as TGCGCCAGCAGCCAAGATGGGCGGGAGGTTCTCTACGAGCAGTACTTC. The encoded protein is CASSQDGREVLYEQYF.

The rearrangement links TRBV15 to TRBJ1-2, with TRBD1 identical over 7 bases. Germline V lookup: CDR1 LNHNV, CDR2 YYDKDF (reference sequence). The length of the CDR3 is 14 residues. J gave up 8 bases and V 1 base, and 7 bases lay outside the gene matches. The CDR3 DNA sequence: TGTGCCACCAGCAGAGTCCCCAGGGGGGACGGCTACACCTTC. It yields the protein CATSRVPRGDGYTF.

This chain uses TRBV5-4 with TRBJ1-4, with 9 bases matching TRBD1. J gave up 8 bases and V 0 bases, and 2 bases lay outside the gene matches. Germline V gene sequence: CDR1 SGHNT, CDR2 YYREEE (reference sequence). This CDR3 comprises 14 residues. CDR3: CASSLDRGQEKLFF. Here the CDR3 DNA reads TGTGCCAGCAGCTTGGACAGGGGGCAAGAAAAACTGTTTTTT.

The CDR3 here is CASSPGGVWNQPQHF. CDR3 in DNA: TGTGCCAGCAGCCCCGGGGGGGTTTGGAATCAGCCCCAGCATTTT. The chain recombines TRBV2 with TRBJ1-5; D is perhaps TRBD1 (5 bases). V dropped 6 bases and J dropped 4 bases, with 16 bases sitting between them. Looked up from germline, CDR1 is SNHLY and CDR2 is FYNNEI. The CDR3 extends over 15 amino acids.

V usage is TRBV4-2 and J usage is TRBJ1-5; D ambiguous. The CDR3 is made up of 15 amino acids. The ends were cut back, 0 bases at V and 0 bases at J, with 6 bases in the middle. Germline-derived CDR1 and CDR2 are LGHNA and YNFKEQ. The chain's CDR3 is CASSQDSDSNQPQHF. In DNA, the CDR3 is TGTGCCAGCAGCCAAGATTCAGATAGCAATCAGCCCCAGCATTTT.

The chain has TRBV11-2 and TRBJ1-1; TRBD1 might be the D (5 bases). Per germline, CDR1 SGHAT and CDR2 FQNNGV. Trimming removed 2 bases from V and 8 bases from J, with 18 bases in between. The CDR3 contains 15 residues. The chain's CDR3 is CASSLINRPGVEAFF. The DNA of the CDR3 is TGTGCCAGCAGCTTAATCAACAGGCCGGGGGTCGAAGCTTTCTTT.

This chain connects TRBV11-2 to TRBJ2-7; the match to TRBD2 covers 7 bases. V lost 4 bases, J lost 6 bases, and 3 bases stayed unmatched. Germline CDR1 and CDR2: SGHAT and FQNNGV. The CDR3 runs to 12 residues. CDR3 DNA sequence: TGTGCCAGCAGCTATTCTAGCGGCGAGCAGTACTTC. Protein: CASSYSSGEQYF.